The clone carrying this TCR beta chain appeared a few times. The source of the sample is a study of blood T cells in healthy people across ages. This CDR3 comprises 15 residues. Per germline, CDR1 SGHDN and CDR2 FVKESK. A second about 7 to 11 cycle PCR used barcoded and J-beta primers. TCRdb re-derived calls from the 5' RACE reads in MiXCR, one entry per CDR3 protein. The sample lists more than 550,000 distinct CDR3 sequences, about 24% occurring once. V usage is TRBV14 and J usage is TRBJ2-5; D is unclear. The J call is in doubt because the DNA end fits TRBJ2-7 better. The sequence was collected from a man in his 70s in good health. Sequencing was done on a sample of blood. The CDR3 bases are TGTGCCAGCAGCCAAGTAAATAGTATGTATTACGAGCAGTACTTC. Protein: CASSQVNSMYYEQYF.